Detailed here is one T cell receptor beta chain. Its antigen remains unknown. The sample belongs to a study of cytomegalovirus exposure and HLA in healthy donors. Findings and caveats of the study: One later analysis reportedly identified an Asian-associated ancestry cluster that showed fewer N-insertions than the roughly 600-donor mean. A link between a missense DCLRE1C variant and TCR beta V- and J-gene trimming emerged from a later analysis. The study labeled roughly 160 TCR beta chains cytomegalovirus-associated.

V lost 1 base, J lost 5 bases, and 23 bases lay in between. CDR1 and CDR2 from the germline V gene are LNHDA and SQIVND (reference sequence). This CDR3 comprises 19 residues. Primers: 60 Vbeta forward and 13 Jbeta reverse. The method was immunoSEQ multiplex PCR; TCRdb's version includes in-frame clones alone and lacks a portion of them. The sample carries fewer than 250,000 clones, more than 65% recorded once. Sequencing was carried out using PBMCs. The sequence was obtained from a woman in her twenties or thirties in good health and CMV-seropositive. This chain links TRBV19 with TRBJ2-2, with a tentative D call TRBD1 (5 bases). The CDR3 nucleotides read TGTGCCAGTAGTATAGCACCCCTTAGGAGCAGGTCAGGGACCGGGGAGCTGTTTTTT. This encodes CASSIAPLRSRSGTGELFF.